This T cell receptor beta chain emerged from a study of blood T cells in healthy people across ages. Whole-study results and caveats: Observed TCR beta diversity per million T cells went down as age went up. This fall followed a roughly linear course with age.

The CDR3 runs to 15 residues. Germline values: CDR1 SGHRS, CDR2 YFSETQ. It was with a sample-barcoded 5' primer and a J-beta primer mix that a second PCR of about 7 to 12 cycles was run. Researchers report that a template-switch adaptor with 12 random nucleotides tagged each cDNA molecule. TCRdb reprocessed the 5' RACE reads via MiXCR and lists one record per CDR3 protein. The sample has about 2 million distinct CDR3 sequences, about 50% seen once. Comments on this clonotype: What it binds is not known.

This chain connects TRBV5-1 to TRBJ2-7; 10 positions match TRBD1. The DNA matches TRBJ2-5 better at its end, which makes the J call doubtful. Sample: blood. This clonotype was sampled from a woman in her thirties or forties in good health. The DNA for the CDR3 is TGCGCCAGCAGCTTGGAGGACAGGGGGAGTGGGACCCAGTACTTC. Encoded protein: CASSLEDRGSGTQYF.